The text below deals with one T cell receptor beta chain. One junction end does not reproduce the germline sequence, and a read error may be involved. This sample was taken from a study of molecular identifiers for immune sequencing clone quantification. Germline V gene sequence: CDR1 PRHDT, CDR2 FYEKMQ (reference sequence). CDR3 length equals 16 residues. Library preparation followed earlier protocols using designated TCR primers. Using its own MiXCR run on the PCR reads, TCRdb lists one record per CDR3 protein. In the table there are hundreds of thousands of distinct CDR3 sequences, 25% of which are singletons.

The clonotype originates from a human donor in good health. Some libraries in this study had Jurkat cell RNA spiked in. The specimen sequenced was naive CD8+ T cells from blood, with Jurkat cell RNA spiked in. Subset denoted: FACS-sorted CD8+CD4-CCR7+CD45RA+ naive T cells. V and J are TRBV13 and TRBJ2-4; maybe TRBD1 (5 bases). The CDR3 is CARSLEARGPKNMQYF. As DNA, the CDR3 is TGTGCCCGCAGCTTAGAGGCAAGGGGCCCCAAAAACATGCAGTACTTC.